These 28 T cell receptor beta chains originate from one sample sequenced in a study of T cells in Graves' hyperthyroidism and ophthalmopathy. It was RNA transcripts that yielded the amplified TCR beta CDR3 regions. HTBI primers drove first-round RT-PCR of the TCR CDR3. TCRdb re-called the multiplex PCR reads with MiXCR, one entry per CDR3 protein. The data hold a few hundred thousand distinct CDR3 sequences, with 15% observed a single time. The sample taken for sequencing was blood. The receptor source for this set is a woman aged 45-60 years with Graves' hyperthyroidism that later progressed to Graves' ophthalmopathy.

This clonotype was detected ten times or more. The chain is built from TRBV5-1 and TRBJ1-6; D is unclear. Trimming stripped 4 bases from V and 0 bases from J, with 8 bases between. The length of the CDR3 is 15 residues. Germline V lookup: CDR1 SGHRS, CDR2 YFSETQ. The CDR3 region has the DNA TGCGCCAGCAGCCCTGACAACTCCTATAATTCACCCCTCCACTTT. Translated, it gives CASSPDNSYNSPLHF.

This clonotype occurred many times. V is TRBV6-1 and J is TRBJ1-1, with D tentatively TRBD1 (6 bases). CDR3 size: 15 residues. Germline CDR1 MNHNS, CDR2 SASEGT. V lost 6 bases and J 0 bases, leaving 14 bases between the germline ends. CDR3 nucleotides: TGTGCCAGCAGCTCCCAACGGACAGTGAACACTGAAGCTTTCTTT. Encoded protein: CASSSQRTVNTEAFF.

In its sample, this clonotype was seen many times. V gene TRBV2 combines with J gene TRBJ1-5; 7 nucleotides agree with TRBD1. After removal of 4 bases from V and 4 bases from J, the junction contained 4 bases not matched to a gene. CDR3 length equals 14 residues. CDR1 and CDR2 (germline): SNHLY, FYNNEI. DNA of the CDR3: TGTGCCAGCAGTGTTAGACAGGGAAATCAGCCCCAGCATTTT. This translates into CASSVRQGNQPQHF.

Note on this clonotype: Being one base from a much bigger clone, this may be a read error. The chain employs TRBV24-1 and TRBJ1-1; D might be TRBD1 (6 bases). The CDR3 spans 13 residues. Germline CDR1 is KGHDR and CDR2 is SFDVKD. With 11 bases removed from V and 9 bases from J, the gap between germline ends came to 21 bases. The CDR3 sequence: CAKIPPGGRQAFF. DNA for the CDR3: TGTGCCAAAATCCCACCCGGGGGCCGGCAAGCTTTCTTT.

Ten or more counts support this clonotype. The gene calls are TRBV27 and TRBJ2-1; 9 nucleotides match TRBD1. Germline lookup yields CDR1 MNHEY and CDR2 SMNVEV (reference sequence). J lost 4 bases, V lost 6 bases, and 4 bases had no gene match. The CDR3 sequence is 14 residues long. The CDR3 here is CASSRDRAYNEQFF. As DNA, the CDR3 is TGTGCCAGCAGCCGGGACAGGGCTTACAATGAGCAGTTCTTC.

This clonotype was observed at least ten times. The chain joins TRBV11-1 to TRBJ2-5; D perhaps matches TRBD1 (6 bases). CDR1 is SGHAT and CDR2 is FQDESV in the germline V gene (reference sequence). V was pared by 5 bases and J by 3 bases, with 16 bases between. This CDR3 spans 15 amino acids. The CDR3 nucleotides are TGTGCCAGCAGCGGACCGTTTGGGGGCGAAGAGACCCAGTACTTC. This gives the protein CASSGPFGGEETQYF.

This chain links TRBV12-3 or TRBV12-4 with TRBJ1-2; 7 bases are a match to TRBD1. Unmatched junction bases numbered 10, after V lost 4 bases and J lost 8 bases. The CDR3 is made up of 14 amino acids. CDR3 nucleotides: TGTGCCAGCAGTTATGGGGAGGGGGCAAGAGGCTACACCTTC. Its translation: CASSYGEGARGYTF.

This clonotype was detected many times. The chain joins TRBV5-6 to TRBJ2-1, with 8 bases that match TRBD1. The germline V gene encodes CDR1 SGHDT and CDR2 YYEEEE. V was clipped by 5 bases and J by 5 bases; unmatched bases: 9. This CDR3 is 15 amino acids long. CDR3 nucleotides: TGTGCCAGCAGAGAAACAGGGGGAGAGCACAATGAGCAGTTCTTC. This encodes CASRETGGEHNEQFF.

This clonotype was found many times. The gene calls are TRBV29-1 and TRBJ2-1; tentatively, D is TRBD2 (5 bases). This CDR3 has 15 residues. V lost 7 bases to trimming and J lost 8 bases, with 24 bases between them. The germline V gene encodes CDR1 SQVTM and CDR2 ANQGSEA. In DNA, the CDR3 is TGCAGCGGTATGCCTGCCTCGGGCGGGTCGGATGAGCAGTTCTTC. Amino acid sequence: CSGMPASGGSDEQFF.

V and J are TRBV4-1 and TRBJ1-1, with 10 bases lining up with TRBD1. The ends lost 1 base at V and 5 bases at J; junction bases unmatched: 13. Germline assignment: CDR1 MGHRA and CDR2 YSYEKL. The CDR3 covers 18 residues. CDR3 in DNA: TGCGCCAGCAGCCAAGCGGTCGAAGACAGGGGGCTTTTAACTGAAGCTTTCTTT. This translates into CASSQAVEDRGLLTEAFF.

This clonotype has a count of ten or more. V is TRBV28 and J is TRBJ2-3; a weak D match, TRBD2 (6 bases). In germline, CDR1 is MDHEN, CDR2 SYDVKM. This CDR3 spans 14 amino acids. Trimming left V 2 bases short and J 4 bases short, with 10 bases between. The CDR3 region is CASSLAGRPDTQYF. In DNA, the CDR3 is TGTGCCAGCAGTTTAGCAGGGAGGCCAGATACGCAGTATTTT.

The chain employs TRBV28 and TRBJ1-2; no firm D call. The CDR3 covers 17 residues. Germline CDR1 MDHEN, CDR2 SYDVKM. The germline V and J ends were trimmed by 6 bases and 4 bases, with 24 bases remaining between them. This chain's CDR3 is CASSPLKEPKVVYGYTF. The CDR3 coding sequence is TGTGCCAGCAGCCCCCTCAAGGAACCCAAAGTAGTCTATGGCTACACCTTC.

About this clonotype: The germline gene is not matched at one end of the junction; a read error may be the cause. This chain uses TRBV7-9 with TRBJ2-7; 10 positions agree with TRBD2. This CDR3 has 14 residues. Germline CDR1 and CDR2: SEHNR and FQNEAQ (reference sequence). The CDR3 DNA sequence: TGTGCCAACAGCAGGACTAGCGGAGCCAGGGAGCAGTACTTC. Its translation: CANSRTSGAREQYF.

This clonotype has at least ten counts. The chain has TRBV27 and TRBJ2-2; D possibly corresponds to TRBD1 (6 bases). V lost 6 bases to trimming and J lost 5 bases, with 13 bases between them. The CDR3 contains 14 residues. The germline V gene encodes CDR1 MNHEY and CDR2 SMNVEV (reference sequence). This CDR3 is CASSSGQLTGELFF. CDR3 bases: TGTGCCAGCAGCTCCGGACAGCTTACCGGGGAGCTGTTTTTT.

This clonotype showed up many times. The junction departs from germline at one end; a sequencing error may be responsible. The chain joins TRBV2 to TRBJ2-1; D remains unclear. The germline V gene encodes CDR1 SNHLY and CDR2 FYNNEI. The CDR3 extends over 14 amino acids. CDR3 protein: CASNEPQSYNEQFF. The CDR3 bases are TGTGCCAGCAATGAACCACAGTCCTACAATGAGCAGTTCTTC. Filled out from reference TRBV2 and TRBJ2-1, the complete variable domain reads EPEVTQTPSHQVTQMGQEVILRCVPISNHLYFYWYRQILGQKVEFLVSFYNNEISEKSEIFDDQFSVERPDGSNFTLKIRSTKLEDSAMYFCASNEPQSYNEQFFGPGTRLTVL.

This clonotype was recorded a few times. The V and J genes are TRBV18 and TRBJ2-7; TRBD2 might be the D (6 bases). V gave up 2 bases and J gave up 8 bases, with 22 bases separating them. CDR3 length: 16 residues. Germline values: CDR1 KGHSH, CDR2 LQKENI. CDR3 DNA: TGTGCCAGCTCACCATCGGGACGCGGGACCTCTACGCAGCAGTACTTC. Translation: CASSPSGRGTSTQQYF.

This clonotype has at least ten counts. The rearrangement joins TRBV11-2 to TRBJ2-2; either TRBD1 or TRBD2 may fit D (6 bases each). The CDR3 loop spans 15 amino acids. Deletions cut 5 bases from V and 5 bases from J, with 15 bases between. CDR1 and CDR2 from the germline V gene are SGHAT and FQNNGV. CDR3 sequence: CASSPRRGGTGELFF. CDR3 coding DNA: TGTGCCAGCAGCCCACGCCGAGGGGGGACCGGGGAGCTGTTTTTT.

This clonotype came up a few times. The genes are TRBV6-1 and TRBJ1-1, with D perhaps TRBD1 (5 bases). Germline values: CDR1 MNHNS, CDR2 SASEGT. The CDR3 covers 14 residues. Trimming removed 6 bases at V and 4 bases at J, with 15 bases between. CDR3 sequence: CASRSAGLGTEAFF. In DNA form, the CDR3 reads TGTGCCAGCAGGTCTGCAGGGTTGGGCACTGAAGCTTTCTTT.

The chain is built from TRBV12-3 or TRBV12-4 and TRBJ1-3; 8 bases align to TRBD1. The CDR3 spans 17 residues. Trimming took 6 bases from V and 6 from J; bases not matched to a gene: 16. In nucleotides, the CDR3 is TGTGCCAGCAGGCTCGGACAGGGCTTCCCTACCTTAAACACCATATATTTT. It encodes CASRLGQGFPTLNTIYF.

The gene calls are TRBV9 and TRBJ2-6; D remains unclear. V was trimmed by 0 bases and J by 0 bases, leaving 7 bases between them. Germline V gene sequence: CDR1 SGDLS, CDR2 YYNGEE. The CDR3 is made up of 16 amino acids. The DNA for the CDR3 is TGTGCCAGCAGCGTAGCTCGGAACTCTGGGGCCAACGTCCTGACTTTC. Translated, it gives CASSVARNSGANVLTF.

This clonotype has a count of ten or more. This chain links TRBV20-1 with TRBJ2-1; D unclear. The V end was cut by 4 bases, the J end by 8 bases, with 9 bases between. Germline CDR1 reads DFQATT; CDR2 reads SNEGSKA (reference sequence). This CDR3 has 11 residues. DNA for the CDR3: TGCAGTGCTAACAGCTGGCATGAGCAGTTCTTC. It is translated as CSANSWHEQFF.

A note on this clonotype: A read error may be the cause here, since a much bigger clone is one base away. The chain employs TRBV10-2 and TRBJ1-4, with TRBD1 as a possible D gene (6 bases). The germline V gene has CDR1 WSHSY and CDR2 SAAADI. Trimming removed 2 bases from V and 7 bases from J, with 11 bases in between. The CDR3 is 14 residues long. The CDR3 here is CASSEDGGLEKLFF. The CDR3 DNA reads as TGCGCCAGCAGTGAGGACGGGGGGCTTGAAAAACTGTTTTTT.

This clonotype appeared many times. The chain has TRBV2 and TRBJ1-1; D unresolved. The V end lost 8 bases, the J end lost 1 base, and 11 bases lay between the germline ends. CDR1 and CDR2 from the germline V gene are SNHLY and FYNNEI. CDR3 length equals 13 residues. This chain's CDR3 is CASGNRENTEAFF. Here the CDR3 DNA reads TGTGCCAGCGGGAACCGTGAGAACACTGAAGCTTTCTTT.

The gene calls are TRBV20-1 and TRBJ2-1, with 9 bases matching TRBD2. The CDR3 covers 11 residues. The V gene's germline CDR1 is DFQATT and CDR2 SNEGSKA (reference sequence). Written as DNA, the CDR3 is TGCACTGCGGGAGGGTACAATGAGCAGTTCTTC. This gives the protein CTAGGYNEQFF.

This clonotype was detected only a few times. The J gene is TRBJ1-6, the V gene TRBV29-1; the match to TRBD1 covers 10 bases. The V gene end was trimmed by 7 bases and the J gene end by 7 bases; junction bases not matched to a gene: 4. The CDR3 consists of 13 residues. Germline V gene sequence: CDR1 SQVTM, CDR2 ANQGSEA. DNA for the CDR3: TGCAGCGCAAGACAGGGGGCGAATTCACCCCTCCACTTT. Translating it yields CSARQGANSPLHF.

Here the CDR3 reads CASSFSGRAENIQYF. CDR3 nucleotides: TGTGCCAGCAGCTTTAGCGGGAGGGCCGAAAACATTCAGTACTTC. This chain joins TRBV9 and TRBJ2-4; 11 bases are a match to TRBD2. Germline assignment: CDR1 SGDLS and CDR2 YYNGEE. The CDR3 runs 15 residues. The V and J ends lost 4 bases and 5 bases, in that order; junction bases with no gene match: 5.

At least ten counts were recorded for this clonotype. The rearrangement links TRBV20-1 to TRBJ1-4, with D hard to call. CDR1 is DFQATT, CDR2 SNEGSKA, per germline (reference sequence). V lost 4 bases and J lost 4, with 10 bases in between. The CDR3 sequence is 13 residues long. CDR3 loop: CSATQMLNEKLFF. CDR3 bases: TGCAGTGCTACCCAGATGCTTAATGAAAAACTGTTTTTT.

This clonotype was seen more than once but under ten times. One end of the junction varies from germline; a read error may be responsible. The chain's CDR3 is CASSLESGANFQYF. The DNA of the CDR3 is TGTGCCAGCAGCTTGGAGTCGGGCGCAAACTTTCAGTACTTC. The chain recombines TRBV5-4 with TRBJ2-4; D call uncertain. CDR3 length: 14 amino acids. The germline gives CDR1 SGHNT, CDR2 YYREEE (reference sequence).